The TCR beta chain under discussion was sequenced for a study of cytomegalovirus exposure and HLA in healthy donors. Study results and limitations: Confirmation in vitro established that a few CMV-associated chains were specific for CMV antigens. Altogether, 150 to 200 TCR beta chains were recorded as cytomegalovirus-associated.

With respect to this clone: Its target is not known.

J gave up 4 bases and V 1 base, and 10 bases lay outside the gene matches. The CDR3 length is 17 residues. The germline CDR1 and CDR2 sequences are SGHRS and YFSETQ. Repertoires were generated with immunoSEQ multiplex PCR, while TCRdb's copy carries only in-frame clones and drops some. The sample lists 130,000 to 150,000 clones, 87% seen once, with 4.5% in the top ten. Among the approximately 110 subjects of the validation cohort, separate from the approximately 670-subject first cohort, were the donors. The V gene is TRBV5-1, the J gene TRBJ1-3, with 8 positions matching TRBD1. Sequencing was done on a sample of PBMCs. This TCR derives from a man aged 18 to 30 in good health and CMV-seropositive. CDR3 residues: CASSLSRLGQGGNTIYF. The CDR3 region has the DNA TGCGCCAGCAGCTTGAGTCGGCTAGGACAGGGAGGAAACACCATATATTTT. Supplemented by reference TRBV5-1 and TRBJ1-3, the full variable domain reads KAGVTQTPRYLIKTRGQQVTLSCSPISGHRSVSWYQQTPGQGLQFLFEYFSETQRNKGNFPGRFSGRQFSNSRSEMNVSTLELGDSALYLCASSLSRLGQGGNTIYFGEGSWLTVV.